Below, 3 T cell receptor beta chains from the same sample are listed, as sequenced in a study of blood T cell repertoires in COVID-19. Assay used: immunoSEQ multiplex PCR; TCRdb lists only in-frame clones, some missing. The sample lists fewer than 450,000 clones, 88% occurring once. The source material was PBMCs or T cells enriched from blood (not recorded which). The origin of the receptors is a young woman who had recovered from COVID-19.

This clone was observed a handful of times. V is TRBV9 and J is TRBJ1-5; D remains unclear. V dropped 1 base and J dropped 3 bases, with 8 bases sitting between them. Germline V gene data show CDR1 as SGDLS and CDR2 as YYNGEE. The length of the CDR3 is 14 residues. DNA of the CDR3: TGTGCCAGCAGCGTATCCGGGTCCAATCAGCCCCAGCATTTT. This translates into CASSVSGSNQPQHF.

The chain uses TRBV5-1 and TRBJ1-5; TRBD1 matches at 7 bases. Per the germline V gene, CDR1 is SGHRS and CDR2 is YFSETQ. V was clipped by 3 bases and J by 10 bases; unmatched bases: 13. This CDR3 region has 15 residues. Here the CDR3 DNA reads TGCGCCAGCAGCTGGAATACAGGGGCCGCCTTCCCCCAGCATTTT. Its translation is CASSWNTGAAFPQHF.

The CDR3 sequence: CASSIERGGYNEQFF. DNA of the CDR3: TGTGCCAGCAGCATCGAGCGGGGGGGCTACAATGAGCAGTTCTTC. This chain links TRBV5-6 with TRBJ2-1, with 10 bases aligning to TRBD2. The CDR3 runs to 15 residues. V lost 4 bases and J lost 3; bases outside the gene matches: 4. CDR1 is SGHDT and CDR2 is YYEEEE in the germline V gene.